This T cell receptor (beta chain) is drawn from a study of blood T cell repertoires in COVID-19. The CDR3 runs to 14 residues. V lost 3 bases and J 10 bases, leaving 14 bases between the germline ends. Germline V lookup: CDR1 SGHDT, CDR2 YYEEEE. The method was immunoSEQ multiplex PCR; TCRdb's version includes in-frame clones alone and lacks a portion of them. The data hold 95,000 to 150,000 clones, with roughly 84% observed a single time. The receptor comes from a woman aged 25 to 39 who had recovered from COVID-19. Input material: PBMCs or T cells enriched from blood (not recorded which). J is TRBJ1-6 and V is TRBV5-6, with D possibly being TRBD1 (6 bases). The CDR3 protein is CASSYQQGKSPLHF. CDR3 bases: TGTGCCAGCAGCTACCAACAGGGAAAATCACCCCTCCACTTT.